Below, 25 T cell receptor beta chains from the same sample are listed, as sequenced in a study of CD8+CD57+ T cells in acquired aplastic anemia. The template used for profiling TCR beta VDJ and CDR3 was genomic DNA. Each CDR3 protein is one row after TCRdb ran MiXCR on the reads. The repertoire holds about 160,000 distinct CDR3 sequences, roughly 50% seen once, with about 31% in the top ten. Previously, flow cytometry had revealed CD8+CD57+ cell expansion in the patients chosen for sequencing. Sequencing input: sorted CD4+, CD8+, or CD8+CD57+ T cells (not recorded which) from PBMCs. The receptors originated from a human donor with aplastic anemia.

J is TRBJ2-5 and V is TRBV15; a possible D gene is TRBD1 (6 bases). The CDR3 is 15 residues long. V lost 0 bases, J lost 5 bases, and 13 bases lay in between. Germline CDR1 and CDR2: LNHNV and YYDKDF (reference sequence). Here the CDR3 DNA reads TGTGCCACCAGCAGAGACTGGGGGCAGGTGGAGACCCAGTACTTC. Protein sequence: CATSRDWGQVETQYF.

This clonotype was counted between two and nine times. The rearrangement joins TRBV7-9 to TRBJ2-7; D is unclear. V lost 1 base and J lost 2, with 6 bases in between. The CDR3 spans 13 residues. Germline CDR1 is SEHNR and CDR2 is FQNEAQ (reference sequence). This CDR3 is CASSLGATYEQYF. DNA of the CDR3: TGTGCCAGCAGCTTAGGGGCGACCTACGAGCAGTACTTC.

This clonotype was seen a handful of times. This chain connects TRBV7-2 to TRBJ2-7; no clear D gene. Between the trimmed V and J ends, which lost 2 bases and 4 bases, there was a span of 12 bases. Germline V gene sequence: CDR1 SGHTA, CDR2 FQGNSA. CDR3 length: 14 residues. The CDR3 loop reads CASSLQAGEYEQYF. CDR3 sequence (DNA): TGTGCCAGCAGCTTACAGGCAGGAGAGTACGAGCAGTACTTC. The full variable domain, completed using reference TRBV7-2 and TRBJ2-7, is GAGVSQSPSNKVTEKGKDVELRCDPISGHTALYWYRQSLGQGLEFLIYFQGNSAPDKSGLPSDRFSAERTGGSVSTLTIQRTQQEDSAVYLCASSLQAGEYEQYFGPGTRLTVT.

The chain carries TRBV29-1 and TRBJ1-1; D gene unclear. Trimming cost V 3 bases and J 5 bases, with 10 bases left between them. The V gene's germline CDR1 is SQVTM and CDR2 ANQGSEA. The CDR3 is made up of 12 amino acids. The CDR3 DNA follows: TGCAGCGTTGAGTGGGAGGCGACTGAAGCTTTCTTT. Its protein is CSVEWEATEAFF.

The chain combines TRBV12-3 or TRBV12-4 with TRBJ2-3, with D perhaps assigned TRBD1 or TRBD2 (5 bases each). CDR3 length equals 14 residues. Trimming took off 3 bases at V and 5 bases at J, with 12 bases between the two ends. The CDR3 DNA follows: TGTGCCAGCAGTTTGGGGGTTTCGATAGATACGCAGTATTTT. Its translation is CASSLGVSIDTQYF.

The chain employs TRBV24-1 and TRBJ2-7; 13 bases are shared with TRBD2. Germline V gives CDR1 KGHDR, CDR2 SFDVKD. The CDR3 is 14 residues long. V was clipped by 9 bases and J by 2 bases; unmatched bases: 3. The chain's CDR3 is CATGLAGEAYEQYF. CDR3 nucleotide sequence: TGTGCCACCGGACTAGCGGGAGAAGCCTACGAGCAGTACTTC.

For this clonotype: A read error may explain this, as a much larger clone is one base away. The V call is TRBV11-2, the J call TRBJ2-1; a possible D gene is TRBD2 (5 bases). The germline V gene encodes CDR1 SGHAT and CDR2 FQNNGV. V lost 2 bases to trimming and J lost 2 bases, with 13 bases between them. The CDR3 contains 16 residues. CDR3 nucleotides: TGTGCCAGCAGCTTATTTATAGCGCCTGCCTACAATGAGCAGTTCTTC. Protein sequence: CASSLFIAPAYNEQFF.

The gene calls are TRBV10-3 and TRBJ2-1; TRBD2 is a possible D gene (6 bases). V was cut by 9 bases and J by 0 bases, with 15 bases left in between. The CDR3 loop spans 15 amino acids. CDR1 ENHRY and CDR2 SYGVKD come from the germline V gene. CDR3 protein: CAISSLALSYNEQFF. CDR3 DNA: TGTGCCATATCAAGTCTAGCGCTCTCCTACAATGAGCAGTTCTTC.

This clonotype showed up many times. V usage is TRBV15 and J usage is TRBJ2-1, with 7 bases aligning to TRBD2. CDR3 size: 14 residues. V was clipped by 3 bases and J by 6 bases; unmatched bases: 5. Germline V gene lookup returns CDR1 LNHNV and CDR2 YYDKDF (reference sequence). The DNA of the CDR3 is TGTGCCACCAGCAGGACTAGCAACGGCAATGAGCAGTTCTTC. Residues: CATSRTSNGNEQFF.

The chain has TRBV20-1 and TRBJ2-2; tentative D call: TRBD2 (6 bases). Trimming removed 3 bases from V and 11 bases from J, with 22 bases in between. This CDR3 is built from 15 residues. Germline V gene sequence: CDR1 DFQATT, CDR2 SNEGSKA (reference sequence). This chain's CDR3 is CSARKPRLGPEELFF. DNA of the CDR3: TGCAGTGCTAGGAAGCCAAGACTAGGGCCGGAAGAGCTGTTTTTT.

This clonotype was found many times. V is TRBV29-1 and J is TRBJ2-1; tentatively, D is TRBD2 (6 bases). Germline CDR1 reads SQVTM; CDR2 reads ANQGSEA. Trimming removed 7 bases from V and 4 bases from J, with 26 bases in between. The CDR3 is 17 amino acids. The DNA of the CDR3 is TGCAGCGGAGCGGATCTTTCTGTTGGGGGGACGTACAATGAGCAGTTCTTC. It yields the protein CSGADLSVGGTYNEQFF.

With regard to this clonotype: A much more abundant neighbour one base away suggests this may be a read error. The chain joins TRBV6-1 to TRBJ1-1, with a possible D match to TRBD1 (5 bases). V lost 4 bases to trimming and J lost 1 base, with 7 bases between them. Germline lookup yields CDR1 MNHNS and CDR2 SASEGT. CDR3 length: 13 residues. The CDR3 loop reads CASSVQENTEAFF. DNA of the CDR3: TGTGCCAGCAGTGTACAGGAGAACACTGAAGCTTTCTTT.

The gene calls are TRBV19 and TRBJ2-1; D might be TRBD1 (6 bases). The CDR3 sequence is 15 residues long. Trimming shortened V by 1 base and J by 2 bases, and 9 bases separated the two germline ends. Germline V gene data show CDR1 as LNHDA and CDR2 as SQIVND (reference sequence). CDR3 nucleotide sequence: TGTGCCAGTAGTATAGTCGGACAGCCCTACAATGAGCAGTTCTTC. Residues: CASSIVGQPYNEQFF.

About this clonotype: This clone may be a read error of a much larger clone one base away. This chain links TRBV5-6 with TRBJ2-3; possible D gene TRBD2, 6 bases. CDR1 is SGHDT, CDR2 YYEEEE, per germline. The CDR3 has 16 residues. Trimming removed 3 bases from V and 0 bases from J, with 14 bases in between. CDR3 sequence reads: CASSWVASASTDTQYF. The CDR3 bases are TGTGCCAGCAGCTGGGTCGCTAGCGCTAGCACAGATACGCAGTATTTT.

This clonotype was seen repeatedly, ten times or more. The rearrangement joins TRBV24-1 to TRBJ2-1, with 8 positions matching TRBD2. V lost 6 bases to trimming and J lost 6 bases; unmatched junction nucleotides: 9. The CDR3 has 15 amino acids. Per germline, CDR1 KGHDR and CDR2 SFDVKD. CDR3 sequence: CATSRVAGPGNEQFF. The CDR3 DNA follows: TGTGCCACCAGTAGGGTAGCGGGACCGGGCAATGAGCAGTTCTTC.

This clonotype has a count of ten or more. This rearrangement joins TRBV11-2 to TRBJ1-2; D gene ambiguous. V was cut by 6 bases and J by 5 bases, with 13 bases left in between. Per the germline V gene, CDR1 is SGHAT and CDR2 is FQNNGV. This CDR3 spans 13 amino acids. CDR3 DNA: TGTGCCAGCAGTTTGGACCCAGCTTATGGCTACACCTTC. Protein sequence: CASSLDPAYGYTF.

This clonotype occurred many times. This chain uses TRBV6-5 with TRBJ2-3, with unresolved D. Deletions cut 0 bases from V and 5 bases from J, with 9 bases between. Germline CDR1 is MNHEY and CDR2 is SVGAGI. The CDR3 consists of 14 residues. CDR3 nucleotide sequence: TGTGCCAGCAGTTACTCCCCAGTCGGAGATACGCAGTATTTT. Its translation is CASSYSPVGDTQYF.

The chain is built from TRBV9 and TRBJ2-4, with a weak D call TRBD2 (5 bases). Germline V CDR1 and CDR2: SGDLS, YYNGEE. There are 11 residues in the CDR3. The V and J ends lost 3 bases and 11 bases respectively, with 9 bases between them. CDR3 nucleotides: TGTGCCAGCAGCGCCGGGGAAGTTCAGTACTTC. Amino acid sequence: CASSAGEVQYF.

The count of this clonotype is one. V usage is TRBV19 and J usage is TRBJ1-6; D not resolved. The CDR3 spans 13 residues. Germline CDR1 reads LNHDA; CDR2 reads SQIVND (reference sequence). Deletions cut 7 bases from V and 7 bases from J, with 11 bases between. The CDR3, as DNA: TGTGCCAGTAAAGGGCCGATAAATTCACCCCTCCACTTT. Amino acids: CASKGPINSPLHF.

This clonotype was observed many times. This chain connects TRBV5-1 to TRBJ2-2; 10 bases match TRBD2. The V and J ends lost 0 bases and 7 bases, in that order; junction bases with no gene match: 3. This CDR3 comprises 15 residues. Germline values: CDR1 SGHRS, CDR2 YFSETQ. The CDR3 sequence is CASSLGLAGVGELFF. CDR3 coding DNA: TGCGCCAGCAGCTTGGGGCTAGCGGGAGTCGGGGAGCTGTTTTTT. The whole variable domain, remainder taken from reference TRBV5-1 and TRBJ2-2, is KAGVTQTPRYLIKTRGQQVTLSCSPISGHRSVSWYQQTPGQGLQFLFEYFSETQRNKGNFPGRFSGRQFSNSRSEMNVSTLELGDSALYLCASSLGLAGVGELFFGEGSRLTVL.

This clonotype was counted only a few times. The chain recombines TRBV10-3 with TRBJ2-7, with 11 bases that match TRBD2. The J segment lost 1 base and the V segment lost 6 bases, leaving 2 bases of the junction unmatched. Germline values: CDR1 ENHRY, CDR2 SYGVKD. This CDR3 has 14 residues. Here the CDR3 reads CAIRGLAESYEQYF. DNA for the CDR3: TGTGCCATCAGGGGACTAGCGGAATCCTACGAGCAGTACTTC.

The V gene is TRBV5-6, the J gene TRBJ1-2; D may be TRBD1 (6 bases). Germline assignment: CDR1 SGHDT and CDR2 YYEEEE. The CDR3 contains 14 residues. V lost 4 bases, J lost 2 bases, and 12 bases lay in between. CDR3 nucleotides: TGTGCCAGCAGCCCAAGACAGGTAAACTATGGCTACACCTTC. Translated, it gives CASSPRQVNYGYTF. Full variable domain (outside the CDR3, taken from reference TRBV5-6 and TRBJ1-2): DAGVTQSPTHLIKTRGQQVTLRCSPKSGHDTVSWYQQALGQGPQFIFQYYEEEERQRGNFPDRFSGHQFPNYSSELNVNALLLGDSALYLCASSPRQVNYGYTFGSGTRLTVV.

The chain joins TRBV9 to TRBJ2-5, with unresolved D. Germline values: CDR1 SGDLS, CDR2 YYNGEE. V lost 0 bases and J 7 bases, leaving 19 bases between the germline ends. This CDR3 region has 16 residues. The CDR3 DNA sequence: TGTGCCAGCAGCGTAGGGGCCGGAACTGCAAAGACGACCCAGTACTTC. Protein product: CASSVGAGTAKTTQYF.

Turning to this clonotype: At one end the junction does not follow the germline gene, possibly because of a read error. The chain's CDR3 is CASSLRDRSNYGNTF. CDR3 nucleotide sequence: TGTGCCAGCAGCCTGAGGGACAGATCTAACTATGGCAACACCTTC. This chain links TRBV2 with TRBJ1-2, with 7 bases matching TRBD1. There are 15 residues in the CDR3. CDR1 is SNHLY and CDR2 is FYNNEI in the germline V gene.

The chain employs TRBV7-8 and TRBJ2-2; D unclear. Germline V gives CDR1 SGHVS, CDR2 FQNEAQ. V lost 4 bases to trimming and J lost 3 bases, with 6 bases between them. CDR3 length: 13 residues. The CDR3 protein is CASSSVDTGELFF. CDR3 coding DNA: TGTGCCAGCAGCTCAGTCGACACCGGGGAGCTGTTTTTT.